This is a list of T cell receptor beta chains from one sample in a study of CD8 T cells in ankylosing spondylitis. Each CDR3 protein is one row after TCRdb ran MiXCR on the 5' RACE reads. The table has tens of thousands of distinct CDR3 sequences, about 6.3% seen once; the top ten hold approximately 12%. Sequencing used blood, either unsorted or a sorted T cell fraction (not recorded which). The source of these receptors is a male donor with ankylosing spondylitis or in good health (not recorded which). CDR3s include the opening cysteine and the closing phenylalanine or tryptophan. D genes are given only for firm matches. Each size is how often the clone was seen (once, few, many) or a class if it is expanded.

clone_size j_call cdr3_length d_call v_call cdr3_nt cdr3_aa
many TRBJ2-7 12 . TRBV6-1 TGTGCCAGCAGTGAAATCGGCTACGAGCAGTACTTC CASSEIGYEQYF
many TRBJ2-7 14 . TRBV12-3/TRBV12-4 TGTGCCAGCAAAGCCGGGACGCGATCCTACGAGCAGTACTTC CASKAGTRSYEQYF
many TRBJ2-1 16 TRBD2 TRBV24-1 TGTGCCACCAGCGTTACTAGCGGCAGCTCCTACAATGAGCAGTTCTTC CATSVTSGSSYNEQFF
many TRBJ1-5 13 . TRBV7-9 TGTGCCAGCAGCTCTACCTACAATCAGCCCCAGCATTTT CASSSTYNQPQHF
many TRBJ2-1 15 TRBD2 TRBV20-1 TGCAGTGCCACACCGGGACTAGGGGCACAGGATGAGCAGTTCTTC CSATPGLGAQDEQFF
many TRBJ2-1 14 TRBD2 TRBV2 TGTGCCAGCAGTGCTAGCGGGAGTCAGAATGAGCAGTTCTTC CASSASGSQNEQFF
many TRBJ2-7 16 . TRBV4-3 TGCGCCAGCAGCCAAGATCTCCCGGTTTCAGGTGGCGAGCAGTACTTC CASSQDLPVSGGEQYF
many TRBJ2-7 11 . TRBV20-1 TGCAGTGCTAGAGAAGTCTACGAGCAGTACTTC CSAREVYEQYF
few TRBJ2-3 14 TRBD2 TRBV7-9 TGTGCCAGCAGCCCAGCGGGGGCCACAGATACGCAGTATTTT CASSPAGATDTQYF
many TRBJ1-1 13 . TRBV6-5 TGTGCCAGCAGTAGGGACACCGCCACTGAAGCTTTCTTT CASSRDTATEAFF
many TRBJ1-4 14 . TRBV7-9 TGTGCCAGCGGCTTAGTTCAGGGGAGTGAAAAACTGTTTTTT CASGLVQGSEKLFF
many TRBJ2-1 13 . TRBV5-6 TGTGCCAGCAGCCCGAGGGCTCGTGATGAGCAGTTCTTC CASSPRARDEQFF
many TRBJ2-1 18 . TRBV20-1 TGCAGTGCTAGGCACCCGAGGCTAGACAGGAGGGTGCGCGATGAGCAGTTCTTC CSARHPRLDRRVRDEQFF
many TRBJ2-3 17 TRBD2 TRBV5-1 TGCGCCAGCAGCTTTTTCGGGAGGGCCGGTTCAACAGATACGCAGTATTTT CASSFFGRAGSTDTQYF
few TRBJ1-5 15 . TRBV5-1 TGCGCCAGCAGCTCACAGGGATATAGCAATCAGCCCCAGCATTTT CASSSQGYSNQPQHF
many TRBJ2-1 16 . TRBV20-1 TGCAGTGCTAGCTCGGGGGCCTCCAGCTCCTACAATGAGCAGTTCTTC CSASSGASSSYNEQFF
many TRBJ2-7 13 . TRBV7-2 TGTGCCAGCAGCTTAGAGGATTCCTACGAGCAGTACTTC CASSLEDSYEQYF
many TRBJ2-7 14 TRBD1 TRBV10-3 TGTGCCATCAGACCGGACAGGGAGACCTACGAGCAGTACTTC CAIRPDRETYEQYF
many TRBJ1-2 14 . TRBV2 TGTGCCAGCAGTCAGGAGGTCGGCAACTATGGCTACACCTTC CASSQEVGNYGYTF
many TRBJ1-2 13 . TRBV27 TGTGCCAGCAGTTGGAACATGAGGGAAGGCTACACCTTC CASSWNMREGYTF
many TRBJ1-2 15 . TRBV7-2 TGTGCCAGCAGCTTAGACCTGCTCTACAACTATGGCTACACCTTC CASSLDLLYNYGYTF
many TRBJ2-7 11 TRBD1 TRBV30 TGTGCCTGGGACAGGGGGTACGAGCAGTACTTC CAWDRGYEQYF
many TRBJ2-2 15 TRBD2 TRBV24-1 TGTGCCGTCAGCCGGGGGGGCCTCGGCACCGGGGAGCTGTTTTTT CAVSRGGLGTGELFF
many TRBJ1-5 17 . TRBV4-2 TGTGCCAGCAGCCAAGATCTAAGAACCACGCATAATCAGCCCCAGCATTTT CASSQDLRTTHNQPQHF